A selection of T cell receptor beta chains follows, all from one sample in a study of cytotoxic CD8 clonotypes in ibrutinib-treated CLL. Assay used: immunoSEQ multiplex PCR; TCRdb lists only in-frame clones, some missing. The sample includes about 200,000 clones, 60% to 80% of them seen just once. Sequencing used PBMCs, obtained after 12 months of ibrutinib treatment. Source of these receptors: a human donor with chronic lymphocytic leukemia. The CDR3 runs from the conserved cysteine through the conserved F or W. D genes are given only for firm matches. Expanded clones are given a class, and other clones once, few, many or no size at all.

d_call	clone_size	v_call	j_call	cdr3_aa	cdr3_nt
.	.	TRBV7-2	TRBJ2-3	CASSPGEVSTDTQYF	TGTGCCAGCAGCCCGGGGGAGGTTAGCACAGATACGCAGTATTTT
TRBD2	.	TRBV7-9	TRBJ2-1	CASSYGPSGNDEQFF	TGTGCCAGCAGCTATGGACCAAGCGGGAACGATGAGCAGTTCTTC
.	.	TRBV5-1	TRBJ2-1	CASKSQESYNEQFF	TGCGCCAGCAAGTCCCAGGAGTCCTACAATGAGCAGTTCTTC
TRBD1	.	TRBV13	TRBJ1-6	CASTEGGQGGPLHF	TGTGCCAGCACCGAAGGGGGACAGGGTGGGCCCCTCCACTTT
.	.	TRBV7-9	TRBJ1-1	CASSFEVGVAEAFF	TGTGCCAGCAGCTTTGAGGTCGGGGTCGCTGAAGCTTTCTTT
.	few	TRBV30	TRBJ2-7	CAWGRARYEQYF	TGTGCCTGGGGCAGGGCCAGGTACGAGCAGTACTTC
.	.	TRBV6-5	TRBJ1-5	CASSLTGYSNQPQHF	TGTGCCAGCAGTTTGACAGGCTATAGCAATCAGCCCCAGCATTTT
.	.	TRBV7-9	TRBJ1-2	CASSLGSGYTF	TGTGCCAGCAGCTTAGGGAGTGGCTACACCTTC
.	.	TRBV20-1	TRBJ1-1	CSARIPGAFF	TGCAGTGCTAGAATCCCGGGGGCTTTCTTT
.	.	TRBV7-9	TRBJ2-7	CASTGLEGEQYF	TGTGCCAGCACGGGGCTGGAGGGCGAGCAGTACTTC
.	.	TRBV7-3	TRBJ2-1	CASSPRFFVGGASNEQFF	TGTGCCAGCAGCCCTAGGTTTTTTGTGGGGGGCGCTTCTAATGAGCAGTTCTTC
.	.	TRBV14	TRBJ1-1	CASSQGITTEAFF	TGTGCCAGCAGCCAAGGAATTACCACTGAAGCTTTCTTT
TRBD2	.	TRBV7-9	TRBJ2-7	CASSSDSGRVYEQYF	TGTGCCAGCAGCTCCGATAGCGGGAGGGTCTACGAGCAGTACTTC
.	once	TRBV6-6	TRBJ1-5	CASSTEALGNQPQHF	TGTGCCAGCAGTACAGAGGCCTTGGGCAATCAGCCCCAGCATTTT
.	.	TRBV7-9	TRBJ2-7	CASSLQGTGNHEQYF	TGTGCCAGCAGCTTACAGGGAACCGGTAATCACGAGCAGTACTTC
.	.	TRBV6-6	TRBJ1-1	CASSFREGDTEAFF	TGTGCCAGCAGTTTCAGGGAGGGAGACACTGAAGCTTTCTTT
.	.	TRBV11-3	TRBJ2-1	CASSLGGLYNEQFF	TGTGCCAGCAGCTTAGGGGGACTGTACAATGAGCAGTTCTTC
.	.	TRBV19	TRBJ1-2	CASSIAGEYGYTF	TGTGCCAGTAGTATCGCGGGGGAGTATGGCTACACCTTC
TRBD2	.	TRBV7-2	TRBJ2-6	CASNPGGGSGANVLTF	TGTGCCAGCAACCCCGGGGGGGGCTCTGGGGCCAACGTCCTGACTTTC
.	.	TRBV7-9	TRBJ1-1	CASSLGSVNTEAFF	TGTGCCAGCAGCTTAGGATCGGTGAACACTGAAGCTTTCTTT
.	few	TRBV14	TRBJ1-1	CASSSYINTEAFF	TGTGCCAGCAGCTCCTATATAAACACTGAAGCTTTCTTT
TRBD1	.	TRBV7-6	TRBJ1-3	CASSLRQGTGSGNTIYF	TGTGCCAGCAGCTTGCGACAGGGCACGGGCTCTGGAAACACCATATATTTT
TRBD2	.	TRBV9	TRBJ2-7	CASSPQASGSQQYF	TGTGCCAGCAGCCCACAGGCTAGCGGGAGCCAGCAGTACTTC
.	.	TRBV7-8	TRBJ1-1	CASSSGTNTEAFF	TGTGCCAGCAGCTCCGGGACGAACACTGAAGCTTTCTTT
.	.	TRBV25-1	TRBJ2-3	CASSANLGDFTDTQYF	TGTGCCAGCAGTGCAAACCTCGGGGATTTCACAGATACGCAGTATTTT
TRBD1	.	TRBV18	TRBJ2-2	CASSARTGSGELFF	TGTGCCAGCTCAGCAAGGACAGGGTCCGGGGAGCTGTTTTTT
.	once	TRBV19	TRBJ2-7	CASSIGQSYEQYF	TGTGCCAGTAGTATCGGGCAATCCTACGAGCAGTACTTC
.	.	TRBV20-1	TRBJ2-5	CSARDKETQYF	TGCAGTGCTAGAGATAAAGAGACCCAGTACTTC
TRBD1	.	TRBV11-2	TRBJ1-4	CASRLTGINEKLFF	TGTGCCAGCAGGTTGACAGGGATTAATGAAAAACTGTTTTTT
TRBD2	.	TRBV28	TRBJ2-1	CASSRGGRDEQFF	TGTGCCAGCAGTCGGGGGGGGAGGGATGAGCAGTTCTTC
.	.	TRBV13	TRBJ2-1	CASSLWGPGSYNEQFF	TGTGCCAGCAGCTTATGGGGGCCGGGGTCCTACAATGAGCAGTTCTTC
.	.	TRBV7-7	TRBJ2-5	CASSLDQETQYF	TGTGCTAGCAGCTTGGACCAAGAGACCCAGTACTTC
.	.	TRBV7-2	TRBJ1-4	CASREGQLNEKLFF	TGTGCCAGCAGAGAGGGACAACTTAATGAAAAACTGTTTTTT
.	.	TRBV30	TRBJ2-7	CAWSKGLTYEQYF	TGTGCCTGGAGCAAGGGGCTAACCTACGAGCAGTACTTC
TRBD1	.	TRBV30	TRBJ1-2	CAWRRPGQGNGYTF	TGTGCCTGGAGGAGGCCGGGACAGGGGAATGGCTACACCTTC
.	.	TRBV30	TRBJ2-7	CAWKPRSYEQYF	TGTGCCTGGAAGCCTAGATCCTACGAGCAGTACTTC
.	.	TRBV15	TRBJ1-6	CATSRDASVSPLHF	TGTGCCACCAGCAGAGATGCGTCGGTTTCACCCCTCCACTTT
.	.	TRBV7-3	TRBJ2-1	CASSLDSSSYNEQFF	TGTGCCAGCAGCTTAGATAGTAGCTCCTACAATGAGCAGTTCTTC
.	.	TRBV11-2	TRBJ2-7	CASSLGGLSYEQYF	TGTGCCAGCAGCTTAGGGGGGTTGTCCTACGAGCAGTACTTC
TRBD1	.	TRBV9	TRBJ1-5	CASSLRDSRNQPQHF	TGTGCCAGCAGTCTCCGGGACAGCCGCAATCAGCCCCAGCATTTT